These 26 T cell receptor beta chains were all obtained from the same sample, sequenced in a study of blood T cell repertoires in COVID-19 (dated by TCRdb to the early 2020s). Libraries were constructed by the immunoSEQ multiplex PCR assay. TCRdb took this table from immuneACCESS and kept in-frame rearrangements with V and J called. Such tables lack part of the clones; where checked against another copy, unresolved V genes explain under half of the gap, and the rest is unexplained. In this sample the table shows roughly 330,000 clones, roughly 89% of which occur a single time. Of the sample, around 8.9% falls within the top ten clones. Source material: peripheral blood. Every receptor here comes from a man younger than 40 with COVID-19, enrolled during active disease.

The table lists this clone with a count of one. The rearrangement uses TRBV21-1 and TRBJ2-7; the tabulated D call, TRBD1, remains unverified against the DNA. TRBV21-1 constitutes a pseudogene. The length of the CDR3 is 19 residues. The CDR3 DNA reads TGTGCCAGCAGCAAATGTGGGTCATCGGGGACAGCGATTACCTACGAGCAGTACTTC. It translates to CASSKCGSSGTAITYEQYF.

The V and J genes are TRBV10-1 and TRBJ1-5, with 7 bases identical to TRBD1. J was trimmed by 0 bases and V by 4 bases; bases with no gene match: 6. CDR3 length: 16 residues. Germline V lookup: CDR1 WNHNN, CDR2 SYGVQD (reference sequence). The CDR3 loop reads CASSGQGGDSNQPQHF. In DNA form, the CDR3 reads TGCGCCAGCAGTGGACAGGGAGGTGATAGCAATCAGCCCCAGCATTTT.

The chain joins TRBV2 to TRBJ2-2; 11 bases line up with TRBD1. The junction had 2 bases not matched to a gene; V was cut back by 7 bases and J by 4 bases. Germline CDR1 SNHLY, CDR2 FYNNEI. CDR3 length: 14 amino acids. CDR3: CASKGTGGTGELFF. The CDR3 DNA reads as TGTGCCAGCAAGGGGACAGGGGGCACCGGGGAGCTGTTTTTT.

The J gene is TRBJ1-5, the V gene TRBV7-9; D remains ambiguous. Trimming shortened V by 5 bases and J by 4 bases, and 6 bases separated the two germline ends. Germline CDR1 and CDR2: SEHNR and FQNEAQ (reference sequence). The CDR3 consists of 12 residues. CDR3 residues: CASSEWNQPQHF. CDR3 DNA sequence: TGTGCCAGCAGCGAGTGGAATCAGCCCCAGCATTTT.

The rearrangement uses TRBV4-3 and TRBJ2-1, with 9 bases fitting TRBD1. CDR3 length: 15 amino acids. Looked up from germline, CDR1 is LGHNA and CDR2 is YSLEER. V gave up 1 base and J gave up 8 bases; unmatched junction bases: 6. The DNA of the CDR3 is TGCGCCAGCAGCCAAGCCGGGACAGGGTTACATGAGCAGTTCTTC. This codes for CASSQAGTGLHEQFF.

The CDR3 loop is CASSTSGFDSKNIQYF. The DNA of the CDR3 is TGTGCCAGCAGCACCTCAGGGTTCGATTCCAAAAACATTCAGTACTTC. This rearrangement joins TRBV28 to TRBJ2-4, with a tentative D call TRBD1 (5 bases). Germline V gene data show CDR1 as MDHEN and CDR2 as SYDVKM. Deletions cut 6 bases from V and 2 bases from J, with 17 bases between. The CDR3 spans 16 residues.

As regards this clone: The identical CDR3 is also encoded by other nucleotide sequences in the sample. This rearrangement joins TRBV7-3 to TRBJ1-1; D possibly corresponds to TRBD1 (6 bases). CDR1 and CDR2 (germline): SGHTA, FQGTGA. The length of the CDR3 is 14 residues. The V end lost 4 bases, the J end lost 0 bases, and 9 bases lay between the germline ends. The CDR3 DNA follows: TGTGCCAGCAGCTCCGGACAGCTGAACACTGAAGCTTTCTTT. Encoded protein: CASSSGQLNTEAFF.

This chain connects TRBV28 to TRBJ1-1, with 9 bases aligning to TRBD1. Germline V lookup: CDR1 MDHEN, CDR2 SYDVKM. After removal of 5 bases from V and 4 bases from J, the junction contained 8 bases not matched to a gene. The CDR3 totals 15 residues. The CDR3: CASSPRTGVFTEAFF. The CDR3 region has the DNA TGTGCCAGCAGTCCCCGGACAGGGGTCTTCACTGAAGCTTTCTTT.

This chain uses TRBV6-5 with TRBJ2-3; the D gene is possibly TRBD1 (5 bases). The CDR3 extends over 13 amino acids. Germline CDR1 is MNHEY and CDR2 is SVGAGI. The V end lost 10 bases, the J end lost 1 base, and 12 bases lay between the germline ends. The CDR3 DNA is TGTGCCATAACAGGTTCCGGCACAGATACGCAGTATTTT. Its translation: CAITGSGTDTQYF.

The chain has TRBV2 and TRBJ1-2, with no clear D. The V end was cut by 0 bases, the J end by 6 bases, with 2 bases between. The CDR3 is made up of 11 amino acids. Germline CDR1 reads SNHLY; CDR2 reads FYNNEI. The CDR3 DNA is TGTGCCAGCAGTGAAGCCGATGGCTACACCTTC. Translating it yields CASSEADGYTF. Full variable domain (remainder filled in from reference TRBV2 and TRBJ1-2): EPEVTQTPSHQVTQMGQEVILRCVPISNHLYFYWYRQILGQKVEFLVSFYNNEISEKSEIFDDQFSVERPDGSNFTLKIRSTKLEDSAMYFCASSEADGYTFGSGTRLTVV.

This clone has just a few counts. Other DNA sequences in the sample encode the same CDR3. The J gene is TRBJ2-7, the V gene TRBV11-2; no clear D. Per the germline V gene, CDR1 is SGHAT and CDR2 is FQNNGV. The CDR3 runs 11 residues. V was shortened by 4 bases and J by 3 bases, with 4 bases between the two germline ends. In DNA, the CDR3 is TGTGCCAGCAGCTCCTACTACGAGCAGTACTTC. Its protein product is CASSSYYEQYF. Full variable domain (outside the CDR3, taken from reference TRBV11-2 and TRBJ2-7): EAGVAQSPRYKIIEKRQSVAFWCNPISGHATLYWYQQILGQGPKLLIQFQNNGVVDDSQLPKDRFSAERLKGVDSTLKIQPAKLEDSAVYLCASSSYYEQYFGPGTRLTVT.

This rearrangement joins TRBV7-2 to TRBJ1-1; a possible D gene is TRBD1 (5 bases). CDR1 is SGHTA, CDR2 FQGNSA, per germline. Trimming pared 2 bases from V and 7 bases from J, leaving 20 bases between. The CDR3 contains 16 residues. The CDR3 sequence is CASSLYNGGWLGEAFF. CDR3 bases: TGTGCCAGCAGCTTATATAACGGGGGATGGCTTGGTGAAGCTTTCTTT.

The J gene is TRBJ2-3, the V gene TRBV23-1; unclear D gene. TRBV23-1 is annotated as an ORF whose role is uncertain. Trimming removed 4 bases at V and 2 bases at J, with 10 bases between. CDR3 size: 14 residues. The chain's CDR3 is CASSRGKITDTQYF. In nucleotides, the CDR3 is TGCGCCAGCAGTCGAGGAAAGATCACAGATACGCAGTATTTT.

This sequence joins TRBV19 and TRBJ2-2; TRBD1 aligns across 8 bases. V lost 7 bases to trimming and J lost 3 bases; unmatched junction nucleotides: 7. This CDR3 spans 15 amino acids. CDR1 and CDR2 (germline): LNHDA, SQIVND (reference sequence). The CDR3 coding sequence is TGTGCCAGTATGGACAGGGAAATTTACACCGGGGAGCTGTTTTTT. Translated, it gives CASMDREIYTGELFF.

The chain uses TRBV6-5 and TRBJ2-3, with TRBD2 as a possible D gene (6 bases). The germline V gene encodes CDR1 MNHEY and CDR2 SVGAGI. The CDR3 spans 15 residues. V shed 0 bases and J shed 4 bases, with 11 bases lying between them. For the CDR3, the DNA is TGTGCCAGCAGTTACTCGTCGGAGGGTTCAGATACGCAGTATTTT. Translation gives CASSYSSEGSDTQYF.

J is TRBJ2-3 and V is TRBV4-1, with TRBD2 as a possible D gene (5 bases). Germline CDR1 and CDR2: MGHRA and YSYEKL. Trimming removed 4 bases at V and 6 bases at J, with 11 bases between. The CDR3 extends over 13 amino acids. For the CDR3, the DNA is TGCGCCAGCAGCCGCCTAGCAACGGATACGCAGTATTTT. It is translated as CASSRLATDTQYF.

A note on this clone: This specimen includes other DNA sequences encoding the same CDR3. The gene calls are TRBV5-1 and TRBJ2-7; 10 bases are a match to TRBD1. From germline, CDR1 is SGHRS and CDR2 YFSETQ. The CDR3 loop spans 13 amino acids. The V segment lost 4 bases and the J segment 5 bases; nucleotides outside the gene matches: 3. CDR3 coding DNA: TGCGCCAGCAGCCGGGACAGGGGCAACGAGCAGTACTTC. This gives the protein CASSRDRGNEQYF.

In regard to this clone: One end of the junction varies from germline; a read error may be responsible. The V and J genes are TRBV7-2 and TRBJ2-3; 11 nucleotides line up with TRBD2. CDR3 length equals 15 residues. Germline assignment: CDR1 SGHTA and CDR2 FQGNSA. CDR3 DNA sequence: TGTGCCAGCAACTTAGCGGGAGGGAGCACAGATACGCAGTATTTT. Amino acid sequence: CASNLAGGSTDTQYF.

V is TRBV10-3 and J is TRBJ2-7, with 13 bases fitting TRBD2. The CDR3 loop spans 17 amino acids. V was clipped by 5 bases and J by 0 bases; unmatched bases: 7. Germline V CDR1 and CDR2: ENHRY, SYGVKD. This chain's CDR3 is CAISTGTSGVHSYEQYF. CDR3 bases: TGTGCCATCAGTACCGGGACTAGCGGGGTCCACTCCTACGAGCAGTACTTC.

V gene TRBV3-1 (or the pseudogene TRBV3-2) combines with J gene TRBJ2-3; perhaps TRBD2 as D (5 bases). The ends were cut back, 1 base at V and 2 bases at J, with 13 bases in the middle. The CDR3 consists of 16 residues. Germline V lookup: CDR1 LGHDT, CDR2 YNNKEL (reference sequence). CDR3 residues: CASSQGLAHYTDTQYF. In nucleotides, the CDR3 is TGTGCCAGCAGCCAAGGTCTAGCCCATTACACAGATACGCAGTATTTT.

V and J are TRBV6-5 and TRBJ1-3; 8 bases map to TRBD1. The CDR3 spans 15 residues. Germline V CDR1 and CDR2: MNHEY, SVGAGI. J gave up 0 bases and V 6 bases, and 4 bases lay outside the gene matches. CDR3 in amino acids: CASRDRVSSGNTIYF. The CDR3 DNA reads as TGTGCCAGCAGGGACAGGGTCAGCTCTGGAAACACCATATATTTT.

The V call is TRBV27, the J call TRBJ2-1; a weak D match, TRBD2 (5 bases). The CDR3 totals 16 residues. CDR1 MNHEY and CDR2 SMNVEV come from the germline V gene (reference sequence). The V end was cut by 3 bases, the J end by 3 bases, with 15 bases between. CDR3 protein: CASSFLGVAIYNEQFF. The CDR3 DNA reads TGTGCCAGCAGTTTCCTCGGGGTAGCGATCTACAATGAGCAGTTCTTC.

The chain combines TRBV3-1 (or the pseudogene TRBV3-2) with TRBJ1-4, with TRBD1 matching 11 bases. The CDR3 sequence is 17 residues long. The ends lost 5 bases at V and 5 bases at J; junction bases unmatched: 10. Per the germline V gene, CDR1 is LGHDT and CDR2 is YNNKEL (reference sequence). The CDR3 nucleotides read TGTGCCAGCAGCTTAAGGACAGGGGGCGCTGGGAATGAAAAACTGTTTTTT. This gives the protein CASSLRTGGAGNEKLFF.

The chain employs TRBV25-1 and TRBJ2-7; weak D call: TRBD1 (5 bases). Trimming took 3 bases from V and 2 from J, leaving 14 bases between them. CDR3 length: 15 amino acids. Per the germline V gene, CDR1 is MGHDK and CDR2 is SYGVNS. The CDR3 loop is CASSDPSTVTYEQYF. The CDR3 bases are TGTGCCAGCAGTGACCCCTCGACAGTTACCTACGAGCAGTACTTC.

The chain links TRBV19 to TRBJ2-3; no firm D call. Trimming removed 7 bases from V and 4 bases from J, with 15 bases in between. CDR1 LNHDA and CDR2 SQIVND come from the germline V gene (reference sequence). This CDR3 region has 14 residues. The CDR3 reads CASKTLPTSDTQYF. CDR3 nucleotide sequence: TGTGCCAGTAAAACCCTCCCAACTTCAGATACGCAGTATTTT.

This chain connects TRBV2 to TRBJ2-3, with D unclear. Trimming stripped 8 bases from V and 0 bases from J, with 15 bases between. This CDR3 contains 15 residues. CDR1 and CDR2 (germline): SNHLY, FYNNEI. The CDR3 nucleotides are TGTGCCAGCGCTCGTGATGGCAGGAGCACAGATACGCAGTATTTT. It codes for CASARDGRSTDTQYF.